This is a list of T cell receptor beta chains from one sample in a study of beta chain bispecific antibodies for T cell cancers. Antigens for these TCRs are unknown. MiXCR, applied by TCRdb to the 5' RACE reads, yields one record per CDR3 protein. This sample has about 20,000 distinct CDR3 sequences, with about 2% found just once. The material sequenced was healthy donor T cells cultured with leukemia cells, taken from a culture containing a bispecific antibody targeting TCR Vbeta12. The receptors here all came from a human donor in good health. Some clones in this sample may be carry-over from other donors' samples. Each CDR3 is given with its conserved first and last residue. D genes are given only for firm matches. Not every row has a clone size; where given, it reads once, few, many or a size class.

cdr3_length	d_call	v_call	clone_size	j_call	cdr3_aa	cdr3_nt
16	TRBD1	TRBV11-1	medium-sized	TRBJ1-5	CASSLGTGIGNQPQHF	TGTGCCAGCAGCCTCGGGACAGGGATTGGGAATCAGCCCCAGCATTTT
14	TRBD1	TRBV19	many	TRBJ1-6	CASSIWDSNSPLHF	TGTGCCAGTAGTATATGGGACAGCAATTCACCCCTCCACTTT
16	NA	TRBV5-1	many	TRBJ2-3	CASSLAARGGGDTQYF	TGCGCCAGCAGCTTGGCGGCGCGGGGCGGTGGGGATACGCAGTATTTT
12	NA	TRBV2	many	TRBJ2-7	CASSETDYEQYF	TGTGCCAGCAGTGAAACAGACTACGAGCAGTACTTC
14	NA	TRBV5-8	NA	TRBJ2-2	CASSPTPNTGELFF	TGTGCCAGCAGCCCGACACCGAACACCGGGGAGCTGTTTTTT
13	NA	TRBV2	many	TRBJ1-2	CAIPGGGNYGYTF	TGTGCCATCCCGGGGGGGGGGAACTATGGCTACACCTTC
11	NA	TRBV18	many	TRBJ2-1	CASSLENEQFF	TGTGCCAGCTCACTAGAAAATGAGCAGTTCTTC
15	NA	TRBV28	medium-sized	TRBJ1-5	CASSLSGAGNQPQHF	TGTGCCAGCAGTTTATCAGGGGCCGGCAATCAGCCCCAGCATTTT
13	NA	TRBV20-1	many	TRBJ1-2	CSAPDGGSYGYTF	TGCAGTGCTCCGGACGGGGGCAGCTATGGCTACACCTTC
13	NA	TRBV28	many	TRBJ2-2	CASSFLVPGELFF	TGTGCCAGCAGTTTTCTGGTGCCCGGGGAGCTGTTTTTT
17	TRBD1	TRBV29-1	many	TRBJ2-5	CSVESTSGQGALRAQYF	TGCAGCGTTGAGTCCACCTCTGGACAGGGCGCCCTGAGGGCCCAGTACTTC
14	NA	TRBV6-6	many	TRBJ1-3	CASSYSGSENTIYF	TGTGCCAGCAGTTACTCCGGTAGTGAAAACACCATATATTTT
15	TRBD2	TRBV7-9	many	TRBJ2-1	CASSASGGATNEQFF	TGTGCCAGCAGCGCTAGCGGGGGGGCCACCAATGAGCAGTTCTTC
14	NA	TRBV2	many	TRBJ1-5	CASTSGWINQPQHF	TGTGCCAGCACCTCGGGATGGATCAATCAGCCCCAGCATTTT
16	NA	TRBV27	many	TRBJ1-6	CASTSSSGQYNSPLHF	TGTGCCAGCACATCGTCTTCCGGGCAGTATAATTCACCCCTCCACTTT
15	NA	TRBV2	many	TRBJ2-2	CASSAWLDLPGELFF	TGTGCCAGCAGTGCCTGGCTAGATTTACCCGGGGAGCTGTTTTTT
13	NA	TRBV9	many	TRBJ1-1	CASSTGVNTEAFF	TGTGCCAGCAGCACCGGGGTGAACACTGAAGCTTTCTTT
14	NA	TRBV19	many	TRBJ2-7	CASSIGPGTYEQYF	TGTGCCAGTAGTATTGGTCCAGGAACCTACGAGCAGTACTTC
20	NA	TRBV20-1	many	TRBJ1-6	CSARDAKQPGLLNYNSPLHF	TGCAGTGCTAGAGACGCAAAACAACCAGGACTGCTTAACTATAATTCACCCCTCCACTTT
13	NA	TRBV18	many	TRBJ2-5	CASSPEVGETQYF	TGTGCCAGCTCACCCGAGGTGGGAGAGACCCAGTACTTC
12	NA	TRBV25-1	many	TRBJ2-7	CASSEFWGEQYF	TGTGCCAGCAGTGAATTTTGGGGCGAGCAGTACTTC
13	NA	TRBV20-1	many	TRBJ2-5	CSAREQGQETQYF	TGCAGTGCTAGAGAACAGGGCCAAGAGACCCAGTACTTC
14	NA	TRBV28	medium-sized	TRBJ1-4	CASKDDSYNEKLFF	TGTGCCAGCAAAGATGATTCATATAATGAAAAACTGTTTTTT
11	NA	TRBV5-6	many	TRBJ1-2	CASSGVGGYTF	TGTGCCAGCAGCGGTGTAGGGGGCTACACCTTC
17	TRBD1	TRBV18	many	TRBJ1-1	CASSPPGQGLLNTEAFF	TGTGCCAGCTCACCCCCCGGACAGGGACTCCTGAACACTGAAGCTTTCTTT
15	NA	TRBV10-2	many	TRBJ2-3	CASSWTGGGTDTQYF	TGCGCCAGCAGTTGGACTGGGGGCGGAACAGATACGCAGTATTTT
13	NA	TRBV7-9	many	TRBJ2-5	CASSPSAEETQYF	TGTGCCAGCAGCCCCTCAGCCGAAGAGACCCAGTACTTC
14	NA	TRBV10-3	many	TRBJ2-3	CAISGPTRTDTQYF	TGTGCCATCAGTGGGCCGACCCGCACAGATACGCAGTATTTT
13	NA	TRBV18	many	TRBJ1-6	CASSPTPTVSLHF	TGTGCCAGCTCACCAACACCGACAGTTTCCCTCCACTTT
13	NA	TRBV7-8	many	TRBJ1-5	CASSSLPNQPQHF	TGTGCCAGCAGCTCCCTCCCCAATCAGCCCCAGCATTTT
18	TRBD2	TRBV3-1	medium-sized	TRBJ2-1	CASSLVFSGGVHYNEQFF	TGTGCCAGCAGCCTTGTATTTAGCGGGGGGGTTCACTACAATGAGCAGTTCTTC
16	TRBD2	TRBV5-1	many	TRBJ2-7	CASSDDLAGGHYEQYF	TGCGCCAGCAGCGACGATCTAGCGGGGGGCCACTACGAGCAGTACTTC
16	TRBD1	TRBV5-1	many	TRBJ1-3	CASSLEGAGSGNTIYF	TGCGCCAGCAGCTTGGAGGGGGCTGGCTCTGGAAACACCATATATTTT
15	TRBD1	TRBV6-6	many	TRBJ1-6	CASSSVQGGNSPLHF	TGTGCCAGCAGTTCCGTACAGGGGGGAAATTCACCCCTCCACTTT
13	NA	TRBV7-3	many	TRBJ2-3	CASSLVLAETQYF	TGTGCCAGCAGCTTAGTTTTAGCAGAGACGCAGTATTTT
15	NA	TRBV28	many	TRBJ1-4	CASSLGGGFDEKLFF	TGTGCCAGCAGTTTAGGGGGAGGGTTTGATGAAAAACTGTTTTTT
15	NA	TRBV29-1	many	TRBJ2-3	CSVHGGSRTPDTQYF	TGCAGCGTTCACGGGGGAAGCAGGACTCCAGATACGCAGTATTTT
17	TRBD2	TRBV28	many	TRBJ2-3	CASSTWRLAGPPDTQYF	TGTGCCAGCAGTACCTGGCGGCTAGCGGGTCCACCAGATACGCAGTATTTT
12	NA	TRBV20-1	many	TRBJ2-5	CSARLQGETQYF	TGCAGTGCTAGATTGCAGGGAGAGACCCAGTACTTC
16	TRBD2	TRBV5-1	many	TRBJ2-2	CASTPLGLAYTGELFF	TGCGCCAGCACCCCGCTGGGACTAGCGTACACCGGGGAGCTGTTTTTT
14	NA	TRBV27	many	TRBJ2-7	CASSLNPNLYEQYF	TGTGCCAGCAGTTTAAACCCGAACCTCTACGAGCAGTACTTC
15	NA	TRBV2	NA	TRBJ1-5	CASSEGVIGNQPQHF	TGTGCCAGCAGTGAAGGGGTGATCGGCAATCAGCCCCAGCATTTT
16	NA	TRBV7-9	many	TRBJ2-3	CASRTYGEISTDTQYF	TGTGCCAGCAGGACATACGGGGAAATCAGCACAGATACGCAGTATTTT
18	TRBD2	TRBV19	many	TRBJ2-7	CASSAALAGDPYSYEQYF	TGTGCCAGTAGTGCCGCTCTAGCGGGGGACCCTTACTCCTACGAGCAGTACTTC
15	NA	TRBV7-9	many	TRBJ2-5	CASSLAGGNQETQYF	TGTGCCAGCAGCTTAGCGGGGGGAAACCAAGAGACCCAGTACTTC
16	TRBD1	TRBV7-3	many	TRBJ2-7	CASSLGQGSLNAEQYF	TGTGCCAGCAGCTTAGGACAGGGGTCTTTAAACGCGGAGCAGTACTTC
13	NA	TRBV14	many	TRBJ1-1	CASSQVIGAEAFF	TGTGCCAGCAGCCAAGTAATAGGGGCTGAAGCTTTCTTT
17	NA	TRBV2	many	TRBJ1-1	CASSVLVYNRLVTEAFF	TGTGCCAGCAGTGTCCTAGTATACAACAGGTTGGTCACTGAAGCTTTCTTT
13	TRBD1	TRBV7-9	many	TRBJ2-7	CASSGRQGYEQYF	TGTGCCAGCAGCGGCAGACAGGGCTACGAGCAGTACTTC
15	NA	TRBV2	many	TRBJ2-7	CASSEAGGTGAEQYF	TGTGCCAGCAGTGAAGCGGGGGGCACAGGGGCCGAGCAGTACTTC